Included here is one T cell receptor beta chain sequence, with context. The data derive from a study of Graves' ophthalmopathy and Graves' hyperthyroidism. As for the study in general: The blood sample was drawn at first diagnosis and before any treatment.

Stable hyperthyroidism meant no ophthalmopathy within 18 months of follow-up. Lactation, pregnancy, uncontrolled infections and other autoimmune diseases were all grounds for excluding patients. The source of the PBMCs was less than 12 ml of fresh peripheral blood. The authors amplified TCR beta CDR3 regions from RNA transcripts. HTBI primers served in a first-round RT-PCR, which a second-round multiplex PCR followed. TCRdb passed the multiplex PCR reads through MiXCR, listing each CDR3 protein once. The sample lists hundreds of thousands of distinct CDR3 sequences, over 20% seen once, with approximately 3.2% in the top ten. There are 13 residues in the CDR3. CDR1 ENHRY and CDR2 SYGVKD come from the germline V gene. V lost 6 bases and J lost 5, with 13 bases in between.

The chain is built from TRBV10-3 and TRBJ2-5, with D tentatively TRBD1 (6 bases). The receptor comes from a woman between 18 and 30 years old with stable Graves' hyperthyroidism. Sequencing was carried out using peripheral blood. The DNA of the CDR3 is TGTGCCATCAGGGGGCCAGGGGTGGAGACCCAGTACTTC. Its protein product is CAIRGPGVETQYF.